This TCR beta chain was retrieved from a study of blood T cell repertoires in COVID-19. Sequencing used immunoSEQ multiplex PCR; TCRdb keeps in-frame clones, though not all of them. The repertoire holds 180,000 or so clones, with approximately 88% as singletons. Germline CDR1 reads MNHEY; CDR2 reads SMNVEV (reference sequence). The CDR3 has 15 amino acids. The V end was cut by 2 bases, the J end by 5 bases, with 13 bases between. The rearrangement joins TRBV27 to TRBJ1-5; D unclear. This clonotype originated in a woman aged 40 to 55 with COVID-19, enrolled during active disease. What was sequenced was peripheral blood. CDR3: CASSLISYGDQPQHF. The CDR3 bases are TGTGCCAGCAGTTTAATCAGTTACGGGGATCAGCCCCAGCATTTT.